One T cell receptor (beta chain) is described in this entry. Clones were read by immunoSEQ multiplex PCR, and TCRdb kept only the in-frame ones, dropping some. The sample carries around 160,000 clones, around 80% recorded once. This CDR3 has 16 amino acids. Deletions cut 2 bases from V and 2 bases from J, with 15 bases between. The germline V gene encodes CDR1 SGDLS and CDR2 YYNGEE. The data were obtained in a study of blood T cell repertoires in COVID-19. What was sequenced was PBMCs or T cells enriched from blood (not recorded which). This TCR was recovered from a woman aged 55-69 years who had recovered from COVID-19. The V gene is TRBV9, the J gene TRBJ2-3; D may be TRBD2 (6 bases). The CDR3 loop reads CASSVPSAGTTDTQYF. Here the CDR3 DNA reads TGTGCCAGCAGCGTCCCCTCGGCGGGGACCACAGATACGCAGTATTTT.